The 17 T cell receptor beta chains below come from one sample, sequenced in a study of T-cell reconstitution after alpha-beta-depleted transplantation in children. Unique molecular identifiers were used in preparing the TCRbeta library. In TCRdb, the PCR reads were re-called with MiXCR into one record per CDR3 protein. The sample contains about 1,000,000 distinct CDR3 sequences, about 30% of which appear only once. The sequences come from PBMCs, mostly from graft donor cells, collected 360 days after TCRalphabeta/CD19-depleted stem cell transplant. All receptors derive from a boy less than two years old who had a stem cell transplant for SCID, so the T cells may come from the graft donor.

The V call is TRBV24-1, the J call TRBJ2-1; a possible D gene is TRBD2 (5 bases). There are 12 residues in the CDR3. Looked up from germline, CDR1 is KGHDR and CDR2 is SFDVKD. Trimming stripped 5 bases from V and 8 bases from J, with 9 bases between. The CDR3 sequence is CATSGTGYEQFF. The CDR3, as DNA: TGTGCCACCAGTGGGACGGGGTATGAGCAGTTCTTC.

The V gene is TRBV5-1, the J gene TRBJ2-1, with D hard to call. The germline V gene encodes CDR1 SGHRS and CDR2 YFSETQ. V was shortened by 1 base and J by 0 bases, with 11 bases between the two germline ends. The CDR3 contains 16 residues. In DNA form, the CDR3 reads TGCGCCAGCAGCTTGTTTGCCTGGTCCTCCTACAATGAGCAGTTCTTC. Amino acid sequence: CASSLFAWSSYNEQFF.

The CDR3 region has the DNA TGTGCCAGCAGCCCCCGGGACGTCATGAACACTGAAGCTTTCTTT. Translation: CASSPRDVMNTEAFF. The chain joins TRBV7-8 to TRBJ1-1, with a possible D match to TRBD1 (5 bases). V gave up 5 bases and J gave up 0 bases, with 13 bases separating them. The CDR3 is 15 amino acids. Germline V gene data show CDR1 as SGHVS and CDR2 as FQNEAQ.

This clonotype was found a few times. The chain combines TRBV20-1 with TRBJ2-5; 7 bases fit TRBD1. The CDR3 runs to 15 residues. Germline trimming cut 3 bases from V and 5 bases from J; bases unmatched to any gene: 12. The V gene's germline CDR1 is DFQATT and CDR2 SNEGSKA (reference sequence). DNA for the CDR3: TGCAGTGCTAGCCCCCCGGGACAGCCTATCGAGACCCAGTACTTC. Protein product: CSASPPGQPIETQYF.

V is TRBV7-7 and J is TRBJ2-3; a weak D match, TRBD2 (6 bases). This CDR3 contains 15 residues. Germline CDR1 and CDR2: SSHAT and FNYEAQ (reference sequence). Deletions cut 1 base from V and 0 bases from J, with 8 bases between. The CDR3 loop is CASSLGTMSTDTQYF. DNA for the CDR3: TGTGCCAGCAGCTTAGGGACTATGAGCACAGATACGCAGTATTTT.

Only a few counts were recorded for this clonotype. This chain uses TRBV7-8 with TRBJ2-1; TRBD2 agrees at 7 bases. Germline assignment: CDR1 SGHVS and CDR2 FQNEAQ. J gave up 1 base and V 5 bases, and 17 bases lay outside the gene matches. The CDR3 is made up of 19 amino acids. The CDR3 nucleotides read TGTGCCAGCAGCCGAACTCCTATCAAGACTAGCCGGTCCTACAATGAGCAGTTCTTC. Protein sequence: CASSRTPIKTSRSYNEQFF.

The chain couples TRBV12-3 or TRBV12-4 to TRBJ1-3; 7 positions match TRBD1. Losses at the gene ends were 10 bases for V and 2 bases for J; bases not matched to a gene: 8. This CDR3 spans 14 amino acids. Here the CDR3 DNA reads TGTGCCACCAGCTACAGGGGCACTGGAAACACCATATATTTT. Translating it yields CATSYRGTGNTIYF.

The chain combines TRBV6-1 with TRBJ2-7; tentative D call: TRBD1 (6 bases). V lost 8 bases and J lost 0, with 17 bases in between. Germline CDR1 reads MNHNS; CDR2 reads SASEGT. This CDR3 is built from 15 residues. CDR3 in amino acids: CASGRDRPSSYEQYF. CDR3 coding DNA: TGTGCCAGCGGACGAGACAGGCCTAGCTCCTACGAGCAGTACTTC.

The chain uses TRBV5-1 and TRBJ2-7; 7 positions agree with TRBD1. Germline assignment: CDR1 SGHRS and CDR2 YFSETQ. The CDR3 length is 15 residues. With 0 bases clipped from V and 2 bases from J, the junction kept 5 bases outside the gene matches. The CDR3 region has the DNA TGCGCCAGCAGCTTGGGTCCAGGGGGAGCCTACGAGCAGTACTTC. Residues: CASSLGPGGAYEQYF.

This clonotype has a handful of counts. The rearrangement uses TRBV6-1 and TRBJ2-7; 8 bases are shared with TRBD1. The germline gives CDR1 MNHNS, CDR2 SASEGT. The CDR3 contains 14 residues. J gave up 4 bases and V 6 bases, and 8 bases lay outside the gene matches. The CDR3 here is CASSDDRGRYEQYF. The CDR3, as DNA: TGTGCCAGCAGCGACGACAGGGGCAGGTACGAGCAGTACTTC.

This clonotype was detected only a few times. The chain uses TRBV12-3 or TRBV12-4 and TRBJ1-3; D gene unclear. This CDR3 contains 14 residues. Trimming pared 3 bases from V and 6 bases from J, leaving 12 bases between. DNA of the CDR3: TGTGCCAGCAGTTTCGCGGTAGTTGCAAACACCATATATTTT. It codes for CASSFAVVANTIYF.

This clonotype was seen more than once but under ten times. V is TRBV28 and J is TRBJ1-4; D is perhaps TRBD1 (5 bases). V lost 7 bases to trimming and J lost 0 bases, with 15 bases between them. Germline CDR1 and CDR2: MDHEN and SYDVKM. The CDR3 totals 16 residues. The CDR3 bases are TGTGCCAGCAACGTGGACACCGATGCAACTAATGAAAAACTGTTTTTT. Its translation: CASNVDTDATNEKLFF.

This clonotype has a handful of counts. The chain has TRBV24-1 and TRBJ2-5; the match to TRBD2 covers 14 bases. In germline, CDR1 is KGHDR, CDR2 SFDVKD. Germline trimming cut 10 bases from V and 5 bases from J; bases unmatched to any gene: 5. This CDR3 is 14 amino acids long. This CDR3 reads CATGTSGGGETQYF. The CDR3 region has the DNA TGTGCCACAGGGACTAGCGGGGGCGGGGAGACCCAGTACTTC.

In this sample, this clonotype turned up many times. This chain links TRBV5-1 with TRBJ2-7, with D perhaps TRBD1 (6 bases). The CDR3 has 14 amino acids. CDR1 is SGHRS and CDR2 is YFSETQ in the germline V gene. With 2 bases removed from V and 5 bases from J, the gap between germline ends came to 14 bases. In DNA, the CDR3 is TGCGCCAGCAGCTTTCAGGGGTTAATAGACGAGCAGTACTTC. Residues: CASSFQGLIDEQYF.

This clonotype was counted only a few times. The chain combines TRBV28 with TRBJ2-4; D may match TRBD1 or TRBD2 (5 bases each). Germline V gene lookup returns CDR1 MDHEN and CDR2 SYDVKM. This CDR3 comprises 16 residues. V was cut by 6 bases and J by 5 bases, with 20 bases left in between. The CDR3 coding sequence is TGTGCCAGCAGCCCCTCGGGACCCCTTCGCGAAAACATTCAGTACTTC. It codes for CASSPSGPLRENIQYF.

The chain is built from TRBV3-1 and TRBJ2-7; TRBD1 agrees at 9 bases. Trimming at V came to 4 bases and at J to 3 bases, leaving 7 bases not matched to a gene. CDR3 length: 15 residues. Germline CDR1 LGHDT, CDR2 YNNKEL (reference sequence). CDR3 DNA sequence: TGTGCCAGCAGCCTAACAGGGGGCCTACTCTACGAGCAGTACTTC. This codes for CASSLTGGLLYEQYF.

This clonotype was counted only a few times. The DNA for the CDR3 is TGTGCCAGCACCACGGATGTAACGGGCTCCTACAATGAGCAGTTCTTC. Translated: CASTTDVTGSYNEQFF. The rearrangement links TRBV12-3 or TRBV12-4 to TRBJ2-1; D not resolved. Trimming cost V 7 bases and J 0 bases, with 16 bases left between them. The CDR3 covers 16 residues.